These 30 T cell receptor beta chains originate from one sample sequenced in a study of cytomegalovirus exposure and HLA in healthy donors. Both 60 Vbeta primers and 13 Jbeta primers went into the PCR. Produced via immunoSEQ multiplex PCR; TCRdb's table is partial and in-frame only. The sample shows about 190,000 clones, around 78% of them seen only once. Specimen: PBMCs. These receptors were obtained from a woman aged 25 to 39 in good health and CMV-seropositive.

CDR3 amino acids: CASSRDYSSSYEQYF. In DNA form, the CDR3 reads TGTGCCAGCAGCCGGGACTATAGTAGCTCCTACGAGCAGTACTTC. V is TRBV27 and J is TRBJ2-5; TRBD2 aligns across 7 bases. The J call is in doubt because the DNA end fits TRBJ2-7 better. CDR1 MNHEY and CDR2 SMNVEV come from the germline V gene (reference sequence). The CDR3 contains 15 residues.

The CDR3 DNA sequence: TGTGCCACCCAAACAGGGTATGAGGAGACCCAGTACTTC. Its protein is CATQTGYEETQYF. The chain has TRBV10-3 and TRBJ2-5, with D tentatively TRBD1 (6 bases). The CDR3 sequence is 13 residues long. V gave up 10 bases and J gave up 5 bases, with 17 bases separating them. Germline V gives CDR1 ENHRY, CDR2 SYGVKD.

V and J are TRBV27 and TRBJ2-3; D might be TRBD2 (6 bases). The CDR3 loop spans 18 amino acids. Germline V gives CDR1 MNHEY, CDR2 SMNVEV (reference sequence). The V end was cut by 3 bases, the J end by 0 bases, with 19 bases between. This CDR3 is CASSFLGLTAGSTDTQYF. The CDR3 DNA sequence: TGTGCCAGCAGTTTTTTGGGTCTCACCGCGGGAAGCACAGATACGCAGTATTTT.

CDR3 nucleotide sequence: TGTGCCAGCAGTTCAACCGGGACAGCAGTCTATAGCAATCAGCCCCAGCATTTT. This encodes CASSSTGTAVYSNQPQHF. J is TRBJ1-5 and V is TRBV28, with 7 bases identical to TRBD1. Trimming took 4 bases from V and 0 from J; bases not matched to a gene: 12. Per germline, CDR1 MDHEN and CDR2 SYDVKM. The CDR3 is made up of 18 amino acids.

This chain links TRBV5-1 with TRBJ2-1; 7 positions agree with TRBD1. The CDR3 is 16 amino acids. J was trimmed by 4 bases and V by 5 bases; bases with no gene match: 12. The germline CDR1 and CDR2 sequences are SGHRS and YFSETQ. CDR3 sequence (DNA): TGCGCCAGCAGTTCCGTGAGCGCAGGGGGTTACAATGAGCAGTTCTTC. Translated: CASSSVSAGGYNEQFF.

This clone was counted between two and nine times. J is TRBJ2-6 and V is TRBV4-3; D gene unclear. The CDR3 spans 16 residues. V gave up 6 bases and J gave up 1 base, with 13 bases separating them. CDR1 and CDR2 from the germline V gene are LGHNA and YSLEER. DNA for the CDR3: TGCGCCAGCAGTCTCACAGTTGGTTCTGGGGCCAACGTCCTGACTTTC. The encoded protein is CASSLTVGSGANVLTF.

This chain links TRBV30 with TRBJ2-7; TRBD2 might be the D (5 bases). This CDR3 spans 12 amino acids. V gave up 3 bases and J gave up 2 bases, with 8 bases separating them. Germline CDR1 reads GTSNPN; CDR2 reads SVGIG (reference sequence). For the CDR3, the DNA is TGTGCCTGGAGCTCGGGGACCTACGAGCAGTACTTC. It encodes CAWSSGTYEQYF. Filled out from reference TRBV30 and TRBJ2-7, the complete variable domain reads SQTIHQWPATLVQPVGSPLSLECTVEGTSNPNLYWYRQAAGRGLQLLFYSVGIGQISSEVPQNLSASRPQDRQFILSSKKLLLSDSGFYLCAWSSGTYEQYFGPGTRLTVT.

CDR3 protein: CASSRSQSSALYEQYF. DNA for the CDR3: TGTGCCAGTAGTAGGTCTCAATCTAGCGCACTCTACGAGCAGTACTTC. This chain links TRBV19 with TRBJ2-7, with D possibly TRBD2 on 6 matching bases. CDR3 length: 16 residues. The germline V and J ends were trimmed by 4 bases and 3 bases, with 19 bases remaining between them. The germline V gene encodes CDR1 LNHDA and CDR2 SQIVND (reference sequence). Combining the CDR3 with reference TRBV19 and TRBJ2-7 gives the whole variable domain DGGITQSPKYLFRKEGQNVTLSCEQNLNHDAMYWYRQDPGQGLRLIYYSQIVNDFQKGDIAEGYSVSREKKESFPLTVTSAQKNPTAFYLCASSRSQSSALYEQYFGPGTRLTVT.

The chain combines TRBV4-1 with TRBJ1-5; 7 bases are shared with TRBD1. J lost 2 bases, V lost 2 bases, and 6 bases had no gene match. The CDR3 sequence is 16 residues long. CDR1 is MGHRA, CDR2 YSYEKL, per germline. The CDR3 sequence: CASSQTTTGGNQPQHF. CDR3 bases: TGCGCCAGCAGCCAAACTACAACAGGGGGCAATCAGCCCCAGCATTTT.

The chain combines TRBV7-9 with TRBJ2-3; 7 bases fit TRBD1. The germline CDR1 and CDR2 sequences are SEHNR and FQNEAQ (reference sequence). Trimming cost V 2 bases and J 2 bases; bases outside gene matches: 4. The CDR3 extends over 15 amino acids. In DNA, the CDR3 is TGTGCCAGCAGCTTAAGACAGGGAGTCACAGATACGCAGTATTTT. Translating gives CASSLRQGVTDTQYF.

The chain employs TRBV19 and TRBJ1-2, with D hard to call. This CDR3 spans 13 amino acids. The V end lost 3 bases, the J end lost 4 bases, and 9 bases lay between the germline ends. CDR1 is LNHDA, CDR2 SQIVND, per germline (reference sequence). The CDR3 region has the DNA TGTGCCAGTAGTATTACGGCGGCCTATGGCTACACCTTC. As protein: CASSITAAYGYTF.

This clone was detected only once. The chain has TRBV15 and TRBJ1-1, with 11 bases aligning to TRBD1. The V gene's germline CDR1 is LNHNV and CDR2 YYDKDF (reference sequence). This CDR3 has 14 residues. V shed 4 bases, J shed 4 bases, and the junction held 2 bases outside the gene matches. CDR3 in amino acids: CATSTGQGGTEAFF. The CDR3 bases are TGTGCCACCAGCACGGGACAGGGGGGCACTGAAGCTTTCTTT.

V is TRBV15 and J is TRBJ1-5, with no clear D. Germline V gives CDR1 LNHNV, CDR2 YYDKDF (reference sequence). The CDR3 loop spans 15 amino acids. The V and J ends lost 0 bases and 0 bases respectively, with 6 bases between them. CDR3 protein: CATSREPYSNQPQHF. For the CDR3, the DNA is TGTGCCACCAGCAGAGAACCCTATAGCAATCAGCCCCAGCATTTT.

This clone was seen only a few times. The chain couples TRBV4-2 to TRBJ2-5, with D possibly matching TRBD2 (5 bases). Germline CDR1 reads LGHNA; CDR2 reads YNFKEQ. The CDR3 runs to 14 residues. V lost 0 bases to trimming and J lost 5 bases, with 10 bases between them. The CDR3 loop reads CASSQDKEDETQYF. The CDR3 DNA reads as TGTGCCAGCAGCCAAGATAAGGAGGATGAGACCCAGTACTTC.

This clone was counted once. The chain employs TRBV2 and TRBJ2-5; TRBD2 aligns across 10 bases. The V segment lost 4 bases and the J segment 8 bases; nucleotides outside the gene matches: 7. The CDR3 has 14 amino acids. Germline CDR1 SNHLY, CDR2 FYNNEI. CDR3 in DNA: TGTGCCAGCAGTGTAAGCGGGAGGGCCGTAACCCAGTACTTC. Translated, it gives CASSVSGRAVTQYF.

This clone qualifies as large. The rearrangement links TRBV6-6 to TRBJ2-3; maybe TRBD1 (5 bases). Trimming cost V 8 bases and J 1 base, with 7 bases left between them. CDR1 MNHNY and CDR2 SVGAGI come from the germline V gene (reference sequence). There are 12 residues in the CDR3. As DNA, the CDR3 is TGTGCCAGCCTAGGGGGCACAGATACGCAGTATTTT. Translation gives CASLGGTDTQYF.

This clone has only a few counts. V gene TRBV4-3 combines with J gene TRBJ2-2; 8 nucleotides align to TRBD1. Trimming removed 1 base from V and 4 bases from J; junction bases left unmatched: 11. Germline loops: CDR1 LGHNA, CDR2 YSLEER. The CDR3 is 18 residues long. The CDR3 DNA reads as TGCGCCAGCAGCCAAGGGACGCCAGGGGGCGCGGGCACCGGGGAGCTGTTTTTT. It is translated as CASSQGTPGGAGTGELFF.

The gene calls are TRBV29-1 and TRBJ2-1; TRBD2 is a possible D gene (5 bases). Germline V lookup: CDR1 SQVTM, CDR2 ANQGSEA. V lost 6 bases and J 5 bases, leaving 17 bases between the germline ends. This CDR3 is 14 amino acids long. The CDR3 coding sequence is TGCAGCGTCCTAGTGCGGGCCGAAGACAATGAGCAGTTCTTC. Translating it yields CSVLVRAEDNEQFF.

This clone was counted only a few times. The chain couples TRBV7-8 to TRBJ2-5, with D perhaps matching TRBD2 (6 bases). The V end was cut by 5 bases, the J end by 2 bases, with 18 bases between. There are 16 residues in the CDR3. Germline CDR1 and CDR2: SGHVS and FQNEAQ. CDR3 sequence reads: CASSPTQGLTQETQYF. The CDR3 DNA reads TGTGCCAGCAGCCCCACGCAGGGACTCACACAAGAGACCCAGTACTTC.

The rearrangement uses TRBV11-2 and TRBJ2-7; D call uncertain. Trimming removed 2 bases at V and 3 bases at J, with 8 bases between. Germline V CDR1 and CDR2: SGHAT, FQNNGV. The CDR3 contains 13 residues. DNA of the CDR3: TGTGCCAGCAGCTTACATTCCAGCTACGAGCAGTACTTC. It specifies CASSLHSSYEQYF.

This rearrangement joins TRBV11-1 to TRBJ1-3, with D possibly being TRBD1 (6 bases). CDR1 is SGHAT, CDR2 FQDESV, per germline (reference sequence). The CDR3 is 15 amino acids. Trimming pared 3 bases from V and 0 bases from J, leaving 9 bases between. The CDR3 here is CASSLQGHSGNTIYF. The CDR3 DNA reads as TGTGCCAGCAGCTTGCAGGGACACTCTGGAAACACCATATATTTT. Together with reference TRBV11-1 and TRBJ1-3, the CDR3 gives the full variable domain: EAEVAQSPRYKITEKSQAVAFWCDPISGHATLYWYRQILGQGPELLVQFQDESVVDDSQLPKDRFSAERLKGVDSTLKIQPAELGDSAMYLCASSLQGHSGNTIYFGEGSWLTVV.

The chain's CDR3 is CASSWDRGLVYEQFF. Written as DNA, the CDR3 is TGTGCCAGCAGCTGGGACAGGGGGCTGGTTTATGAGCAGTTCTTC. The J gene is TRBJ2-1, the V gene TRBV11-2; 12 bases line up with TRBD1. With 4 bases clipped from V and 8 bases from J, the junction kept 6 bases outside the gene matches. The CDR3 contains 15 residues. The germline CDR1 and CDR2 sequences are SGHAT and FQNNGV.

This clone is a singleton in its sample. Other DNA variants within this sample encode the same CDR3. This chain's CDR3 is CASSLTDTQYF. The CDR3 bases are TGCGCCAGCAGCTTGACTGATACGCAGTATTTT. This sequence joins TRBV5-1 and TRBJ2-3; no clear D. CDR3 length: 11 residues. Trimming shortened V by 1 base and J by 6 bases, and 3 bases separated the two germline ends. Germline CDR1 is SGHRS and CDR2 is YFSETQ.

The chain recombines TRBV6-6 with TRBJ1-5, with 11 bases lining up with TRBD1. Germline V lookup: CDR1 MNHNY, CDR2 SVGAGI (reference sequence). V lost 7 bases and J lost 6; bases outside the gene matches: 5. CDR3 length equals 14 residues. The CDR3 DNA reads TGTGCCAGCACTGGACAGGGGGCAGGTCAGCCCCAGCATTTT. Residues: CASTGQGAGQPQHF.

The rearrangement links TRBV2 to TRBJ1-5; TRBD1 matches 7 bases. The CDR3 length is 15 residues. Germline trimming cut 9 bases from V and 4 bases from J; bases unmatched to any gene: 12. Germline-derived CDR1 and CDR2 are SNHLY and FYNNEI. The CDR3 DNA reads TGTGCCAGATTCTTGGAGAGGACAGGAAATCAGCCCCAGCATTTT. Amino acids: CARFLERTGNQPQHF.

The CDR3: CSATRQETQYF. The DNA for the CDR3 is TGCAGTGCTACGCGGCAAGAGACCCAGTACTTC. The rearrangement uses TRBV20-1 and TRBJ2-5; no clear D. V was cut by 4 bases and J by 2 bases, with 5 bases left in between. This CDR3 spans 11 amino acids. Germline assignment: CDR1 DFQATT and CDR2 SNEGSKA (reference sequence).

The chain is built from TRBV9 and TRBJ2-6; 7 bases match TRBD1. The CDR3 is made up of 20 amino acids. The junction had 18 bases not matched to a gene; V was cut back by 2 bases and J by 4 bases. CDR1 is SGDLS and CDR2 is YYNGEE in the germline V gene. The CDR3 region is CASSVTALEGGAIGANVLTF. CDR3 coding DNA: TGTGCCAGCAGCGTCACCGCATTGGAAGGGGGCGCGATCGGGGCCAACGTCCTGACTTTC.

The chain is built from TRBV10-3 and TRBJ2-7, with a tentative D call TRBD1 (5 bases). CDR3 length: 13 amino acids. The V gene lost 8 bases and the J gene lost 1 base, with 12 bases spanning the gap. Germline V gene lookup returns CDR1 ENHRY and CDR2 SYGVKD. The CDR3 DNA sequence: TGTGCCATCGGTGGGGCAGGATCCTACGAGCAGTACTTC. This sequence encodes CAIGGAGSYEQYF.

The chain links TRBV5-1 to TRBJ1-6, with 10 bases aligning to TRBD1. This CDR3 has 15 residues. In germline, CDR1 is SGHRS, CDR2 YFSETQ. The ends lost 5 bases at V and 11 bases at J; junction bases unmatched: 10. CDR3 coding DNA: TGCGCCAGCAGGCGACAGGGGGCTGCAGACACACCCCTCCACTTT. Encoded protein: CASRRQGAADTPLHF. Together with reference TRBV5-1 and TRBJ1-6, the CDR3 gives the full variable domain: KAGVTQTPRYLIKTRGQQVTLSCSPISGHRSVSWYQQTPGQGLQFLFEYFSETQRNKGNFPGRFSGRQFSNSRSEMNVSTLELGDSALYLCASRRQGAADTPLHFGNGTRLTVT.

The genes are TRBV28 and TRBJ1-1; 8 bases match TRBD1. In germline, CDR1 is MDHEN, CDR2 SYDVKM. Trimming removed 6 bases from V and 0 bases from J; junction bases left unmatched: 9. This CDR3 region has 16 residues. CDR3 coding DNA: TGTGCCAGCAGCCCCTCGACAGGGGCCGTGAACACTGAAGCTTTCTTT. Translated: CASSPSTGAVNTEAFF.